This T cell receptor beta chain was found in a study of blood T cell repertoires in COVID-19. Study-level information: Spain, Italy and the United States supplied samples that represented acute and convalescent COVID-19. PBMCs, B-cell-depleted T cells, or T cells were the source of the cDNA or gDNA that made up the material.

The CDR3 covers 13 residues. The germline V gene encodes CDR1 MNHEY and CDR2 SVGEGT. The germline V and J ends were trimmed by 2 bases and 5 bases, with 4 bases remaining between them. How the authors handled the data: Amplification of reference gene primers was used by the study to estimate nucleated cell counts. Profiled with immunoSEQ multiplex PCR; TCRdb holds only in-frame clones, not every one. V, J and clone size are taken as reported in that table, and D and trimming were inferred from the DNA itself. Of roughly 35,000 clones listed, around 80% are singletons. Sequenced material: peripheral blood. This chain uses TRBV6-2 or TRBV6-3 with TRBJ1-6; no reliable D call. The source is a man aged 80 or over with acute or convalescent COVID-19. The CDR3 DNA follows: TGTGCCAGCAGTTACGGAGATAATTCACCCCTCCACTTT. Protein product: CASSYGDNSPLHF.